This entry lists 10 T cell receptor beta chains sequenced from one sample in a study of patients and donors after allogeneic stem cell transplantation. TCRdb analysed the RT-PCR reads with MiXCR anew, one entry per CDR3 protein. The sample gives approximately 430,000 distinct CDR3 sequences, 16% of which show up once; about 7% is in the top ten. Sequenced material: blood, either unsorted or a sorted T cell fraction (not recorded which). The receptors come from a human donor who was either an allogeneic HSCT recipient or a stem cell or donor lymphocyte infusion donor (not recorded which). It is not recorded whose cells these are; they may come from a transplant donor.

The CDR3 protein is CASSLVGPNYGYTF. For the CDR3, the DNA is TGTGCCAGCAGTTTAGTGGGCCCTAACTATGGCTACACCTTC. The V and J genes are TRBV27 and TRBJ1-2, with unresolved D. The V and J ends lost 2 bases and 0 bases respectively, with 7 bases between them. Per the germline V gene, CDR1 is MNHEY and CDR2 is SMNVEV (reference sequence). The CDR3 has 14 amino acids.

The V gene is TRBV2, the J gene TRBJ2-1, with a possible D match to TRBD2 (6 bases). Germline V lookup: CDR1 SNHLY, CDR2 FYNNEI. The CDR3 covers 16 residues. V lost 4 bases and J 2 bases, leaving 15 bases between the germline ends. This chain's CDR3 is CASSGAGAGPYNEQFF. The CDR3 bases are TGTGCCAGCAGTGGGGCAGGAGCGGGCCCCTACAATGAGCAGTTCTTC.

This clonotype was counted a few times. This sequence joins TRBV11-2 and TRBJ2-1, with no clear D. V was clipped by 5 bases and J by 7 bases, with 9 bases between them. The CDR3 has 12 amino acids. Germline CDR1 SGHAT, CDR2 FQNNGV. The CDR3 protein is CASSQHINEQFF. CDR3 sequence (DNA): TGTGCCAGCAGCCAACACATAAATGAGCAGTTCTTC. Supplemented by reference TRBV11-2 and TRBJ2-1, the full variable domain reads EAGVAQSPRYKIIEKRQSVAFWCNPISGHATLYWYQQILGQGPKLLIQFQNNGVVDDSQLPKDRFSAERLKGVDSTLKIQPAKLEDSAVYLCASSQHINEQFFGPGTRLTVL.

There are many counts of this clonotype. The CDR3 reads CASSPGQGRNEQYF. The CDR3 nucleotides read TGTGCCAGTAGCCCGGGACAGGGACGAAACGAGCAGTACTTC. This sequence joins TRBV19 and TRBJ2-7; 9 nucleotides line up with TRBD1. The V gene end was trimmed by 6 bases and the J gene end by 5 bases; junction bases not matched to a gene: 8. The germline V gene encodes CDR1 LNHDA and CDR2 SQIVND (reference sequence). The CDR3 is 14 residues long.

This clonotype was seen a few times. The chain uses TRBV7-9 and TRBJ2-3; 15 bases are a match to TRBD2. V lost 5 bases and J lost 4; bases outside the gene matches: 7. The CDR3 spans 17 residues. Germline CDR1 SEHNR, CDR2 FQNEAQ (reference sequence). The CDR3 reads CASSVRTSGRDADTQYF. In nucleotides, the CDR3 is TGTGCCAGCAGCGTGAGGACTAGCGGGAGGGATGCAGATACGCAGTATTTT.

The V and J genes are TRBV20-1 and TRBJ2-3; TRBD1 agrees at 10 bases. This CDR3 region has 14 residues. Germline CDR1 DFQATT, CDR2 SNEGSKA (reference sequence). V lost 0 bases, J lost 5 bases, and 2 bases stayed unmatched. The chain's CDR3 is CSARDRDRGDTQYF. The CDR3 bases are TGCAGTGCTAGAGACCGGGACAGGGGAGATACGCAGTATTTT.

This clonotype was recorded a few times. V is TRBV2 and J is TRBJ2-7, with D possibly being TRBD2 (7 bases). The CDR3 runs to 13 residues. Per the germline V gene, CDR1 is SNHLY and CDR2 is FYNNEI. The V and J ends lost 8 bases and 4 bases respectively, with 15 bases between them. The CDR3 reads CASFEGGVYEQYF. The CDR3 DNA follows: TGTGCCAGCTTCGAGGGGGGGGTGTACGAGCAGTACTTC. Full variable domain (missing parts from reference TRBV2 and TRBJ2-7): EPEVTQTPSHQVTQMGQEVILRCVPISNHLYFYWYRQILGQKVEFLVSFYNNEISEKSEIFDDQFSVERPDGSNFTLKIRSTKLEDSAMYFCASFEGGVYEQYFGPGTRLTVT.

This chain connects TRBV29-1 to TRBJ1-1; D remains ambiguous. The CDR3 contains 12 residues. V dropped 2 bases and J dropped 9 bases, with 13 bases sitting between them. Per the germline V gene, CDR1 is SQVTM and CDR2 is ANQGSEA. In nucleotides, the CDR3 is TGCAGCGTTGAATCCGGGAAGGGTAAAGCTTTCTTT. It specifies CSVESGKGKAFF.

The gene calls are TRBV27 and TRBJ2-1; the D is unclear. Trimming pared 3 bases from V and 0 bases from J, leaving 6 bases between. This CDR3 has 14 amino acids. Germline CDR1 reads MNHEY; CDR2 reads SMNVEV (reference sequence). The CDR3: CASSFGASYNEQFF. Here the CDR3 DNA reads TGTGCCAGCAGTTTTGGTGCCTCCTACAATGAGCAGTTCTTC.

This clonotype was seen a handful of times. The V and J genes are TRBV3-1 and TRBJ2-7; TRBD2 matches at 11 bases. The CDR3 spans 15 residues. Germline CDR1 and CDR2: LGHDT and YNNKEL (reference sequence). The V segment lost 3 bases and the J segment 4 bases; nucleotides outside the gene matches: 5. The CDR3 loop reads CASSQTGTSGYEQYF. The DNA of the CDR3 is TGTGCCAGCAGCCAGACCGGGACTAGCGGTTACGAGCAGTACTTC.